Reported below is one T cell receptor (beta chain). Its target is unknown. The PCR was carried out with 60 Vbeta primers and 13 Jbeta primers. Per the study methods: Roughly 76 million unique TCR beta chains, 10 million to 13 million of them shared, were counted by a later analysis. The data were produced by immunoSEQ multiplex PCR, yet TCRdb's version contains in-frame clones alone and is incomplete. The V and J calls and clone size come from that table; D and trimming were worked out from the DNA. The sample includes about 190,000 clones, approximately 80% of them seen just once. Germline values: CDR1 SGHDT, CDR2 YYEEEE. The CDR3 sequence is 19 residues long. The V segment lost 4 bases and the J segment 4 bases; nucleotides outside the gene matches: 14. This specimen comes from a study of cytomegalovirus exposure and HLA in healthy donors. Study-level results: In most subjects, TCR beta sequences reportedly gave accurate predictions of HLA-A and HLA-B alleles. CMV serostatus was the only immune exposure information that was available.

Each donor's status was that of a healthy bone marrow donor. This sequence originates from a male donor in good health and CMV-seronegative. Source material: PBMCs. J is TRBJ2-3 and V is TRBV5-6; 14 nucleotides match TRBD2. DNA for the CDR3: TGTGCCAGCAGCGACGGACTAGCGGGAGGTTGGGGTATCGCAGATACGCAGTATTTT. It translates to CASSDGLAGGWGIADTQYF.